These T cell receptor beta chains were read from a single sample in a study of shared clonotypes between healthy human individuals. Here immunoSEQ multiplex PCR was the method, and the copy in TCRdb shows in-frame clones only, minus some. Of around 2.5 million clones listed, roughly 93% are singletons. Material: naive CD4+ T cells from PBMCs. The receptors come from a man aged 18 to 30 in good health. Some clones in this sample may be carry-over from other donors' samples. The CDR3 runs from the conserved cysteine through the conserved F or W. A D gene is named only where the DNA matches it firmly. Not all rows give a size; the values are once, few, many and, for expanded clones, a class.

clone_size,j_call,d_call,v_call,cdr3_aa,cdr3_nt
.,TRBJ2-7,.,TRBV9,CASSAGRPPHEQYF,TGTGCCAGCAGCGCGGGACGCCCCCCCCACGAGCAGTACTTC
.,TRBJ2-5,TRBD2,TRBV27,CASTSRTSGSAETQYF,TGTGCCAGCACCTCCAGGACTAGCGGGAGCGCAGAGACCCAGTACTTC
.,TRBJ2-4,.,TRBV7-9,CASSSGRQRLNIQYF,TGTGCCAGCAGCTCCGGACGACAGCGGCTCAACATTCAGTACTTC
.,TRBJ1-3,.,TRBV6-1,CASSPSPGAGNTIYF,TGTGCCAGCAGTCCCTCCCCAGGAGCTGGAAACACCATATATTTT
.,TRBJ1-4,.,TRBV5-5,CASSLDPDGEKLFF,TGTGCCAGCAGCTTGGATCCAGACGGAGAAAAACTGTTTTTT
.,TRBJ2-1,TRBD2,TRBV6-5,CASMLTSGNYNEQFF,TGTGCCAGCATGTTAACTAGCGGTAACTACAATGAGCAGTTCTTC
few,TRBJ1-4,.,TRBV19,CASSIPGANEKLFF,TGTGCCAGTAGTATCCCAGGGGCTAATGAAAAACTGTTTTTT
.,TRBJ2-2,TRBD1,TRBV7-3,CASSPRDRGNTGELFF,TGTGCCAGCAGCCCTCGGGACAGGGGGAACACCGGGGAGCTGTTTTTT
.,TRBJ1-3,.,TRBV18,CASSPAQASSGNTIYF,TGTGCCAGCTCACCAGCACAGGCGAGCTCTGGAAACACCATATATTTT
once,TRBJ1-5,.,TRBV6-6,CASGTFNQPQHF,TGTGCCAGCGGGACTTTCAATCAGCCCCAGCATTTT
.,TRBJ1-2,.,TRBV12-5,CASGGPGRGYGYTF,TGTGCTAGTGGTGGCCCGGGCAGGGGATATGGGTACACCTTC
.,TRBJ2-3,.,TRBV9,CASRGSSTDTQYF,TGTGCCAGCCGTGGGTCTAGCACAGATACGCAGTATTTT
.,TRBJ2-2,TRBD1,TRBV4-3,CASSQVAGGRAGELFF,TGCGCCAGCAGCCAAGTGGCAGGGGGCAGGGCCGGGGAGCTGTTTTTT
.,TRBJ1-5,.,TRBV11-2,CASSVSLGQPQHF,TGTGCCAGCAGCGTTTCCCTGGGACAGCCCCAGCATTTT
.,TRBJ1-4,.,TRBV6-5,CAIPGGALGEKLFF,TGTGCCATTCCGGGGGGGGCTCTGGGCGAAAAACTGTTTTTT
.,TRBJ2-5,TRBD1,TRBV5-1,CASSLFQGARETQYF,TGCGCCAGCAGCTTGTTCCAGGGGGCCCGAGAGACCCAGTACTTC
.,TRBJ1-5,.,TRBV27,CASSLNRNNQPQHF,TGTGCCAGCAGTCTAAACAGAAACAATCAGCCCCAGCATTTT
.,TRBJ1-1,.,TRBV10-3,CAISEPGPAEAFF,TGTGCCATCAGTGAGCCGGGGCCGGCTGAAGCTTTCTTT
.,TRBJ1-3,.,TRBV5-1,CASSLSGTTGNTIYF,TGCGCCAGCAGCCTCTCCGGGACAACTGGAAACACCATATATTTT
.,TRBJ2-3,.,TRBV5-1,CASSGGTPSTDTQYF,TGCGCCAGCAGCGGCGGGACACCCAGCACAGATACGCAGTATTTT
.,TRBJ1-4,TRBD1,TRBV19,CASSSFRRDRANEKLFF,TGTGCCAGTAGTTCCTTCCGCCGGGACAGGGCTAATGAAAAACTGTTTTTT
.,TRBJ2-1,TRBD2,TRBV13,CASSLGLASGSSNEQFF,TGTGCCAGCAGCTTAGGTTTGGCTAGCGGGAGTTCCAATGAGCAGTTCTTC
.,TRBJ2-5,.,TRBV30,CAWKERAEYQETQYF,TGTGCCTGGAAGGAGAGGGCCGAGTACCAAGAGACCCAGTACTTC
once,TRBJ1-5,TRBD1,TRBV7-3,CASSLGQGAVFGQPQHF,TGTGCCAGCAGCTTAGGTCAGGGGGCAGTATTCGGTCAGCCCCAGCATTTT
.,TRBJ2-3,TRBD2,TRBV10-3,CAIKGTSGAGTDTQYF,TGTGCCATCAAGGGGACTAGCGGGGCGGGGACAGATACGCAGTATTTT
.,TRBJ1-5,TRBD1,TRBV19,CASRGTGLGNQPQHF,TGTGCCAGTAGGGGGACAGGGCTGGGCAATCAGCCCCAGCATTTT
.,TRBJ2-1,.,TRBV28,CASSLLIGDGSYNEQFF,TGTGCCAGCAGTTTATTGATAGGGGACGGATCCTACAATGAGCAGTTCTTC
.,TRBJ1-1,.,TRBV5-4,CASSLNGGKVEAFF,TGTGCCAGCAGCTTGAACGGCGGAAAGGTAGAAGCTTTCTTT
.,TRBJ2-7,.,TRBV27,CASSLLSSGREQYF,TGTGCCAGCAGTCTCTTGTCTTCAGGTAGGGAGCAGTACTTC
.,TRBJ2-2,TRBD1,TRBV29-1,CSARPTGYTGELFF,TGCAGCGCCAGACCGACAGGGTACACCGGGGAGCTGTTTTTT
once,TRBJ2-7,TRBD2,TRBV30,CAWSGPLAGASYEQYF,TGTGCCTGGAGTGGCCCGCTAGCGGGGGCTTCCTACGAGCAGTACTTC